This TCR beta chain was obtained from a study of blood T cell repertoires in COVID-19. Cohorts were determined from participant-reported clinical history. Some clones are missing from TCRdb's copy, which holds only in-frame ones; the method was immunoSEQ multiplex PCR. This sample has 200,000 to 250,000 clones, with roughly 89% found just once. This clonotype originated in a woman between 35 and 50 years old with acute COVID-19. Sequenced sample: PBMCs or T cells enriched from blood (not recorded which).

The CDR3 sequence is CASGRTGGANEKLFF. DNA of the CDR3: TGTGCCAGTGGTAGGACAGGGGGCGCGAATGAAAAACTGTTTTTT. This rearrangement joins TRBV19 to TRBJ1-4; 11 nucleotides agree with TRBD1. Germline loops: CDR1 LNHDA, CDR2 SQIVND (reference sequence). This CDR3 contains 15 residues. V shed 8 bases and J 5 bases; nucleotides not matched to a gene: 7.